This TCR beta chain was obtained from a study of blood T cell repertoires in COVID-19. Looking at the study overall: Spain, Italy and the United States supplied samples that represented acute and convalescent COVID-19.

This CDR3 is 15 amino acids long. J lost 6 bases, V lost 8 bases, and 16 bases had no gene match. CDR1 is MDHEN, CDR2 SYDVKM, per germline. Profiling relied on immunoSEQ multiplex PCR, and the TCRdb table lists in-frame clones only, not all of them. The repertoire includes hundreds of thousands of clones, around 90% of them detected once, and about 1.7% sits in the top ten. The rearrangement links TRBV28 to TRBJ2-7; 7 bases are a match to TRBD2. This sequence was found in a young woman with acute COVID-19. The sample comprised PBMCs or T cells enriched from blood (not recorded which). CDR3 sequence reads: CASALPLAGVGEQYF. The CDR3 DNA reads TGTGCCAGCGCTCTACCTTTGGCGGGAGTTGGCGAGCAGTACTTC.